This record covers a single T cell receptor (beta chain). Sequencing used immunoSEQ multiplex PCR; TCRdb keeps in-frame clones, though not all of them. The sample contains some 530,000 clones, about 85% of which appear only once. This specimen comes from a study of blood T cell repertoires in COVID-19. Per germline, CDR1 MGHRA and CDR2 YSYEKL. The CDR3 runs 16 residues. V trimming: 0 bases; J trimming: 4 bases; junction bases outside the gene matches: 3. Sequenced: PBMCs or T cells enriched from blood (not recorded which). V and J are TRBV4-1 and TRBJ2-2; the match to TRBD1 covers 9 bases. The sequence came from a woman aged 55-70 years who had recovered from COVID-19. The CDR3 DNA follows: TGCGCCAGCAGCCAAGAACAGGGGGCGACCACCGGGGAGCTGTTTTTT. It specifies CASSQEQGATTGELFF.